This T cell receptor (beta chain) appears in the sequencing data of a study of response to subunit inactivated influenza vaccine. The study, taken as a whole, reports: Each seasonal influenza vaccination recruits few new T cells, the authors suggested.

One entry per CDR3 protein results from TCRdb running MiXCR on the RT-PCR reads. The sample records hundreds of thousands of distinct CDR3 sequences, 12% being singletons. Unmatched junction bases numbered 13, after V lost 4 bases and J lost 4 bases. The V gene's germline CDR1 is SGDLS and CDR2 YYNGEE. This CDR3 is 16 amino acids long. This clonotype occurred many times. Its antigen is not known. The sequenced sample was non-naive T cells sorted from PBMCs, obtained around 15 days before vaccination. This sequence was found in a man in his fifties or sixties who received an inactivated influenza vaccine. This rearrangement joins TRBV9 to TRBJ2-7; 8 bases fit TRBD2. This chain's CDR3 is CASSSGGGTSIYEQYF. In DNA, the CDR3 is TGTGCCAGCAGCTCAGGAGGCGGGACTAGTATTTACGAGCAGTACTTC.